These 22 T cell receptor beta chains came from one sample sequenced in a study of blood T cell repertoires in COVID-19. This table comes from immunoSEQ multiplex PCR, and its TCRdb copy is limited to in-frame clones, with some not included. The sample contains roughly 380,000 clones, about 90% of which appear only once. The sequencing sample was made of PBMCs or T cells enriched from blood (not recorded which). Receptor source: a woman aged 25 to 39 who had recovered from COVID-19.

This chain joins TRBV30 and TRBJ1-1; D not certain. Trimming stripped 4 bases from V and 1 base from J, with 10 bases between. Germline V CDR1 and CDR2: GTSNPN, SVGIG (reference sequence). There are 13 residues in the CDR3. This CDR3 reads CAWTSQPNTEAFF. CDR3 sequence (DNA): TGTGCCTGGACTAGTCAGCCGAACACTGAAGCTTTCTTT.

The chain joins TRBV24-1 to TRBJ1-2; tentatively, D is TRBD1 (6 bases). CDR3 length: 12 residues. The V gene lost 9 bases and the J gene lost 6 bases, with 13 bases spanning the gap. The germline gives CDR1 KGHDR, CDR2 SFDVKD. This chain's CDR3 is CATEGESDGYTF. The CDR3 coding sequence is TGTGCCACCGAGGGGGAGAGTGATGGCTACACCTTC.

The genes are TRBV6-1 and TRBJ1-1; weak D call: TRBD1 (6 bases). V lost 4 bases and J lost 4, with 19 bases in between. This CDR3 has 16 residues. CDR1 and CDR2 from the germline V gene are MNHNS and SASEGT. In DNA form, the CDR3 reads TGTGCCAGCAGTGTGGGGGGGGCAGGGCCGACCACTGAAGCTTTCTTT. It codes for CASSVGGAGPTTEAFF.

The chain joins TRBV7-2 to TRBJ2-3; unclear D gene. CDR1 and CDR2 from the germline V gene are SGHTA and FQGNSA. The CDR3 spans 15 residues. The germline V and J ends were trimmed by 2 bases and 0 bases, with 9 bases remaining between them. The CDR3 nucleotides read TGTGCCAGCAGCTTACAGGTCGCTAGCACAGATACGCAGTATTTT. Encoded protein: CASSLQVASTDTQYF.

The genes are TRBV5-1 and TRBJ1-1; TRBD1 matches at 10 bases. Germline V CDR1 and CDR2: SGHRS, YFSETQ. V dropped 1 base and J dropped 2; count of bases not matched to a gene: 5. This CDR3 spans 16 amino acids. This CDR3 is CASSLLGQGINTEAFF. DNA for the CDR3: TGCGCCAGCAGCTTGTTGGGACAGGGGATCAACACTGAAGCTTTCTTT.

V usage is TRBV19 and J usage is TRBJ1-5; a possible D gene is TRBD1 (5 bases). V lost 9 bases, J lost 0 bases, and 15 bases lay in between. This CDR3 comprises 15 residues. Germline values: CDR1 LNHDA, CDR2 SQIVND (reference sequence). The CDR3 loop reads CASGGSLYSNQPQHF. In DNA form, the CDR3 reads TGTGCCAGCGGGGGGAGCCTTTATAGCAATCAGCCCCAGCATTTT.

The V gene is TRBV5-1, the J gene TRBJ2-5; perhaps TRBD1 as D (6 bases). The CDR3 runs to 13 residues. Germline V CDR1 and CDR2: SGHRS, YFSETQ. The V gene lost 7 bases and the J gene lost 5 bases, with 15 bases spanning the gap. The CDR3 DNA reads as TGCGCCAGCTCTTCCCCAGGGGAGGAGACCCAGTACTTC. Its translation is CASSSPGEETQYF.

About this clone: At one end, the junction sequence differs from germline, possibly due to a read error. J is TRBJ2-2 and V is TRBV7-7, with D possibly being TRBD2 (6 bases). This CDR3 spans 17 amino acids. Germline-derived CDR1 and CDR2 are SSHAT and FNYEAQ (reference sequence). CDR3 sequence: CASSLRPSASVTGELFF. The CDR3 DNA follows: TGTGCTAGCAGCTTGAGGCCTAGCGCTAGTGTGACCGGGGAGCTGTTTTTT.

The gene calls are TRBV28 and TRBJ1-1; no reliable D call. V gave up 4 bases and J gave up 7 bases, with 7 bases separating them. The CDR3 is made up of 11 amino acids. In germline, CDR1 is MDHEN, CDR2 SYDVKM. CDR3 nucleotide sequence: TGTGCCAGCAGTTGGTACTTTGAAGCTTTCTTT. The encoded protein is CASSWYFEAFF.

The chain carries TRBV29-1 and TRBJ1-1, with unresolved D. V shed 5 bases and J shed 1 base, with 8 bases lying between them. This CDR3 has 12 residues. Per germline, CDR1 SQVTM and CDR2 ANQGSEA. The CDR3 protein is CSVYEGNTEAFF. The DNA of the CDR3 is TGCAGCGTTTATGAGGGGAACACTGAAGCTTTCTTT.

The CDR3 here is CASSMGGGRVWETQYF. The CDR3 DNA follows: TGTGCCAGTAGTATGGGGGGTGGTCGGGTTTGGGAGACCCAGTACTTC. The chain has TRBV19 and TRBJ2-5; tentatively, D is TRBD2 (6 bases). CDR3 length equals 16 residues. Germline V lookup: CDR1 LNHDA, CDR2 SQIVND (reference sequence). Between the trimmed V and J ends, which lost 3 bases and 5 bases, there was a span of 19 bases.

The rearrangement joins TRBV13 to TRBJ1-1; 7 positions agree with TRBD1. Germline V gene lookup returns CDR1 PRHDT and CDR2 FYEKMQ (reference sequence). The V and J ends lost 2 bases and 1 base, in that order; junction bases with no gene match: 4. This CDR3 region has 15 residues. The CDR3 region has the DNA TGTGCCAGCAGCTTATTGACAGGGTCGAACACTGAAGCTTTCTTT. Protein product: CASSLLTGSNTEAFF. Full variable domain (outside the CDR3, taken from reference TRBV13 and TRBJ1-1): AAGVIQSPRHLIKEKRETATLKCYPIPRHDTVYWYQQGPGQDPQFLISFYEKMQSDKGSIPDRFSAQQFSDYHSELNMSSLELGDSALYFCASSLLTGSNTEAFFGQGTRLTVV.

The genes are TRBV10-3 and TRBJ2-1, with TRBD2 matching 12 bases. From germline, CDR1 is ENHRY and CDR2 SYGVKD. V shed 7 bases and J 6 bases; nucleotides not matched to a gene: 13. The CDR3 consists of 17 residues. CDR3: CAITRHRLAGDPNEQFF. The CDR3 DNA is TGTGCCATCACCCGCCACCGACTAGCGGGAGACCCCAATGAGCAGTTCTTC.

V usage is TRBV19 and J usage is TRBJ1-4, with 7 bases matching TRBD1. Germline values: CDR1 LNHDA, CDR2 SQIVND (reference sequence). CDR3 length equals 18 residues. V lost 1 base to trimming and J lost 0 bases; unmatched junction nucleotides: 8. CDR3 nucleotide sequence: TGTGCCAGTAGTATAGTCCTGGTTCAGGGGGCAACTAATGAAAAACTGTTTTTT. Residues: CASSIVLVQGATNEKLFF.

As for this clone: Additional DNA sequences in this sample encode the identical CDR3. The V call is TRBV28, the J call TRBJ2-3; D is possibly TRBD2 (5 bases). V lost 6 bases and J 0 bases, leaving 13 bases between the germline ends. CDR1 is MDHEN, CDR2 SYDVKM, per germline. CDR3 size: 15 residues. CDR3 bases: TGTGCCAGCAGCTCAAGCGGAACTAGCACAGATACGCAGTATTTT. Translated, it gives CASSSSGTSTDTQYF. The entire variable domain, with the rest obtained from reference TRBV28 and TRBJ2-3, is as follows: DVKVTQSSRYLVKRTGEKVFLECVQDMDHENMFWYRQDPGLGLRLIYFSYDVKMKEKGDIPEGYSVSREKKERFSLILESASTNQTSMYLCASSSSGTSTDTQYFGPGTRLTVL.

The V call is TRBV23-1, the J call TRBJ1-2, with 8 bases lining up with TRBD1. TRBV23-1 qualifies as an ORF whose function is uncertain. The V segment lost 4 bases and the J segment 4 bases; nucleotides outside the gene matches: 14. The CDR3 sequence is 17 residues long. The chain's CDR3 is CASSLEGPGGDFYGYTF. The CDR3 DNA follows: TGCGCCAGCAGTCTAGAAGGTCCAGGGGGCGATTTCTATGGCTACACCTTC.

The chain uses TRBV9 and TRBJ2-1, with D perhaps matching TRBD1 (5 bases). The CDR3 spans 12 residues. Germline V lookup: CDR1 SGDLS, CDR2 YYNGEE. V dropped 4 bases and J dropped 9 bases, with 11 bases sitting between them. The CDR3 loop reads CASSPQGIEQFF. CDR3 nucleotides: TGTGCCAGCAGCCCCCAGGGTATTGAGCAGTTCTTC.

The chain links TRBV3-1 (or the pseudogene TRBV3-2) to TRBJ1-2; 8 bases are shared with TRBD1. This CDR3 comprises 14 residues. Unmatched junction bases numbered 4, after V lost 3 bases and J lost 4 bases. Per germline, CDR1 LGHDT and CDR2 YNNKEL (reference sequence). CDR3 nucleotides: TGTGCCAGCAGCCACCGGCAGGGGGCCTATGGCTACACCTTC. It is translated as CASSHRQGAYGYTF.

The V gene is TRBV6-4, the J gene TRBJ1-2; 7 positions agree with TRBD1. This CDR3 has 14 amino acids. Unmatched junction bases numbered 10, after V lost 5 bases and J lost 7 bases. Germline CDR1 reads MRHNA; CDR2 reads SNTAGT. CDR3 DNA: TGTGCCAGCAGTAAAGACAGGGAAACGAGTGGCTACACCTTC. It codes for CASSKDRETSGYTF.

This chain links TRBV3-1 (or the pseudogene TRBV3-2) with TRBJ2-1; D remains unclear. This CDR3 contains 15 residues. Between the trimmed V and J ends, which lost 3 bases and 10 bases, there was a span of 19 bases. Germline CDR1 and CDR2: LGHDT and YNNKEL (reference sequence). Here the CDR3 reads CASSHRLNPAIEQFF. Here the CDR3 DNA reads TGTGCCAGCAGCCACCGACTCAATCCGGCGATAGAGCAGTTCTTC.

The rearrangement uses TRBV2 and TRBJ2-5, with unresolved D. The V end was cut by 8 bases, the J end by 2 bases, with 6 bases between. CDR3 length: 11 residues. Germline values: CDR1 SNHLY, CDR2 FYNNEI. The CDR3, as DNA: TGTGCCAGCGAACTTCAAGAGACCCAGTACTTC. Amino acids: CASELQETQYF.

V usage is TRBV28 and J usage is TRBJ1-4, with TRBD1 matching 9 bases. The CDR3 is made up of 15 amino acids. V lost 5 bases and J lost 7; bases outside the gene matches: 8. Germline V gives CDR1 MDHEN, CDR2 SYDVKM. This chain's CDR3 is CASSPPGQGGEKLFF. CDR3 DNA sequence: TGTGCCAGCAGTCCACCGGGACAGGGCGGTGAAAAACTGTTTTTT.